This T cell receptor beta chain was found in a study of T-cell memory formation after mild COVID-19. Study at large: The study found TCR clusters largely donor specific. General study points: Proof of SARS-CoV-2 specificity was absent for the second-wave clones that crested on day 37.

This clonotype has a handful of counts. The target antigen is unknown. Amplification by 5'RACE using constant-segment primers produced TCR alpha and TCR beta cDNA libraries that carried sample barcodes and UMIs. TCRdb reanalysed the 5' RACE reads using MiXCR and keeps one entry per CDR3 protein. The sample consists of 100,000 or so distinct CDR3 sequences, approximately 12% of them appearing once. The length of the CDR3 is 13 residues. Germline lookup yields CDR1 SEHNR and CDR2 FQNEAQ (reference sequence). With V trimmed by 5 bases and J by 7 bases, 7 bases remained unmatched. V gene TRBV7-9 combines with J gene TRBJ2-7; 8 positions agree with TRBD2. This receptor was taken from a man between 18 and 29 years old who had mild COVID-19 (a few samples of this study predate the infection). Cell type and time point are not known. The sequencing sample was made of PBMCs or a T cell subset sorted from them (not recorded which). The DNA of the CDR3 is TGTGCCAGCAGCGTCGGGAGGGGTCCTGAGCAGTACTTC. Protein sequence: CASSVGRGPEQYF.